This T cell receptor (beta chain) was captured in a study of cytomegalovirus exposure and HLA in healthy donors. The study's findings and limits: A further, later analysis showed that HLA-associated TCR beta chains (compared with equally common others) were more clonally expanded.

Amplification used 60 Vbeta primers and 13 Jbeta primers. Assay: immunoSEQ multiplex PCR; the TCRdb copy retains only in-frame clones and omits some. This sample carries about 110,000 clones, approximately 79% of them seen once, and the ten largest clones take about 6.8%. On this clone: Its antigen remains unidentified.

This CDR3 has 14 amino acids. Germline CDR1 reads KGHSH; CDR2 reads LQKENI. Deletions cut 6 bases from V and 0 bases from J, with 9 bases between. The chain is built from TRBV18 and TRBJ1-3, with D maybe TRBD1 (5 bases). Input material: PBMCs. The source of this sequence is a man younger than 40 in good health and CMV-seropositive. The CDR3 is CASSSGPSGNTIYF. CDR3 nucleotides: TGTGCCAGCTCTTCAGGGCCCTCTGGAAACACCATATATTTT.